These T cell receptor beta chains were read from a single sample in a study of T cell clones after liver transplantation. Produced via immunoSEQ multiplex PCR; TCRdb's table is partial and in-frame only. The profile shows about 85,000 clones, roughly 82% of them singletons. The sample consisted of CD4+ T cells from blood, taken approximately 45 months after liver transplant. Receptor source: a human patient who received a liver transplant. The graft donor may account for some of the T cells. Both conserved end residues are part of each CDR3. D genes are given only for firm matches. Size is stated for part of the rows, as once, few or many counts, or as a class when the clone is expanded.

>NA|TRBJ2-6|TRBV15|NA
TGTGCCACCAGCAGACTCCCGACACTTTCTGGGGCCAACGTCCTGACTTTC
CATSRLPTLSGANVLTF
>NA|TRBJ1-3|TRBV5-1|NA
TGCGCCAGCAGCTTGATGGGGTTAAACTCTGGAAACACCATATATTTT
CASSLMGLNSGNTIYF
>TRBD2|TRBJ2-2|TRBV5-1|NA
TGCGCCAGCAGCCCGGGAGGGGGTACCGGGGAGCTGTTTTTT
CASSPGGGTGELFF
>TRBD2|TRBJ2-7|TRBV5-1|once
TGCGCCAGCAGCTTTCTAGCGGGAGGCTCGTACGAGCAGTACTTC
CASSFLAGGSYEQYF
>NA|TRBJ1-5|TRBV6-6|once
TGTGCCAGCAGTCTAGTACGCAATCAGCCCCAGCATTTT
CASSLVRNQPQHF
>NA|TRBJ2-1|TRBV7-2|NA
TGTGCCAGCACCACGGACAGGGTCGGGGGGGCCGCCTACAATGAGCAGTTCTTC
CASTTDRVGGAAYNEQFF
>TRBD2|TRBJ2-1|TRBV16|NA
TGTGCCAGCAGCCAATCAATGTCGGGAGGACTTGAGCAGTTCTTC
CASSQSMSGGLEQFF
>TRBD1|TRBJ2-6|TRBV10-2|NA
TGCGCCAGCAGTGAGTGGGACAGGGGAGCGGGGGCCAACGTCCTGACTTTC
CASSEWDRGAGANVLTF
>TRBD1|TRBJ1-2|TRBV7-6|NA
TGTGCCAGCAGCCGGGACAGGGTTACAGGCTACACCTTC
CASSRDRVTGYTF
>NA|TRBJ2-7|TRBV15|NA
TGTGCCACCAGCAGAGTTGGCGTCACCGAGCAGTACTTC
CATSRVGVTEQYF
>NA|TRBJ2-6|TRBV18|NA
TGTGCCAGCTCACCAACAGGGATGAGCTCTGGGGCCAACGTCCTGACTTTC
CASSPTGMSSGANVLTF
>NA|TRBJ1-4|TRBV4-1|NA
TGCGCCAGCAGCCGCACAGGGCCGAATGAAAAACTGTTTTTT
CASSRTGPNEKLFF
>NA|TRBJ2-2|TRBV9|NA
TGTGCCAGCAGCCCCCTGGGGGGATACACCGGGGAGCTGTTTTTT
CASSPLGGYTGELFF
>NA|TRBJ2-1|TRBV5-6|few
TGTGCCAGCAGCTGGACCAATGAGCAGTTCTTC
CASSWTNEQFF
>NA|TRBJ2-6|TRBV16|NA
TGTGCCAGCAGCCAATCCTCCCGGGCACGTTACTCTGGGGCCAACGTCCTGACTTTC
CASSQSSRARYSGANVLTF
>TRBD1|TRBJ1-1|TRBV19|NA
TGTGCCAGTAGTATCCCAGGGGGCTGGAGATGGACTGAAGCTTTCTTT
CASSIPGGWRWTEAFF
>NA|TRBJ2-6|TRBV7-6|NA
TGTGCCAGCAGGCCTACAGGGCTCTCTGGGGCCAACGTCCTGACTTTC
CASRPTGLSGANVLTF
>NA|TRBJ2-3|TRBV11-1|once
TGTGCCAGCAGCTTCGAGAGGAGCACAGATACGCAGTATTTT
CASSFERSTDTQYF
>TRBD1|TRBJ1-2|TRBV19|few
TGTGCCACCAAGGACAGGGCACACGTTTGGGGCTATGGCTACACCTTC
CATKDRAHVWGYGYTF
>NA|TRBJ2-2|TRBV5-1|once
TGCGCCAGCCAGGGGGGGACCACCCCCGGGGAGCTGTTTTTT
CASQGGTTPGELFF
>NA|TRBJ1-1|TRBV28|NA
TGTGCCAGCAGACTCGGACAGCTGAACACTGAAGCTTTCTTT
CASRLGQLNTEAFF
>NA|TRBJ1-3|TRBV9|NA
TGTGCCAGCAGCGTAGGGAGGTCCGGGGACACCATATATTTT
CASSVGRSGDTIYF
>TRBD1|TRBJ2-3|TRBV15|once
TGTGCCACCAGCAGAGATCAGGGGGGCACAGATACGCAGTATTTT
CATSRDQGGTDTQYF
>NA|TRBJ2-1|TRBV5-1|NA
TGCGCCAGCAGCTTAGGACCACTAAAAACCTACAATGAGCAGTTCTTC
CASSLGPLKTYNEQFF
>NA|TRBJ2-1|TRBV2|NA
TGTGCCAGCAGTGATGGGTGGATCTCCTACAATGAGCAGTTCTTC
CASSDGWISYNEQFF
>NA|TRBJ1-4|TRBV6-1|NA
TGTGCCAGCACTATCTACGGGGGAATGGGTGAAAAACTGTTTTTT
CASTIYGGMGEKLFF
>TRBD1|TRBJ2-4|TRBV7-8|NA
TGTGCCAGCAGCTCCGCTAGACAGGGACCAAACATTCAGTACTTC
CASSSARQGPNIQYF
>TRBD2|TRBJ2-5|TRBV6-5|NA
TGTGCCAGCAGTTACTTCCGCGGGGGTGGGGAGACCCAGTACTTC
CASSYFRGGGETQYF
>NA|TRBJ1-1|TRBV6-5|NA
TGTGCCAGCAGGGGTCAGGGAGGGAACACTGAAGCTTTCTTT
CASRGQGGNTEAFF
>NA|TRBJ2-1|TRBV6-5|NA
TGTGCCAGCAGTCCTACCCACAGCTCCTACAATGAGCAGTTCTTC
CASSPTHSSYNEQFF
>NA|TRBJ1-1|TRBV4-1|NA
TGCGCCAGCAGCCAAGAAGGCTGGGGGACCGAAACCATGAACACTGAAGCTTTCTTT
CASSQEGWGTETMNTEAFF
>NA|TRBJ1-4|TRBV6-1|NA
TGTGCCAGCTCCGTAGGGCCCTTTAATGAAAAACTGTTTTTT
CASSVGPFNEKLFF
>NA|TRBJ1-2|TRBV14|medium-sized
TGTGCCAGCAGCCAAGATCGTGCCAGCAGCTATGGCTACACCTTC
CASSQDRASSYGYTF
>TRBD2|TRBJ2-7|TRBV11-2|NA
TGTGCCAGCAGCTTAGACGCTAGCGGGATTTACTACGAGCAGTACTTC
CASSLDASGIYYEQYF
>TRBD1|TRBJ1-2|TRBV7-8|NA
TGTGCCAGCAGCTTATCGGAGGACAGGGGAGTAGAGGGCTACACCTTC
CASSLSEDRGVEGYTF
>TRBD1|TRBJ2-2|TRBV7-9|NA
TGTGCCAGCAGCTTCGGACAGGGGGTGACCGGGGAGCTGTTTTTT
CASSFGQGVTGELFF
>TRBD2|TRBJ2-1|TRBV4-3|once
TGCGCCAGCAGCCAGGTTTTCGGGACTAGCGGGACTCATGCTGAGCAGTTCTTC
CASSQVFGTSGTHAEQFF
>NA|TRBJ2-3|TRBV27|NA
TGTGCCAGCAGTCCCCTCCCCTCGCGGGGAGGATTATATACGCAGTATTTT
CASSPLPSRGGLYTQYF
>TRBD1|TRBJ2-7|TRBV28|NA
TGTGCCAGCAGTTCCCCCTCCGGGACAGGGGGCGAGCAGTACTTC
CASSSPSGTGGEQYF
>TRBD1|TRBJ2-7|TRBV6-1|NA
TGTGCCAGCCTGAGTGGACAGGCCCCCGACTACGAGCAGTACTTC
CASLSGQAPDYEQYF
>TRBD1|TRBJ2-7|TRBV7-3|few
TGTGCCAGCAGCCCCACGGGACAGGGGGCAAGCGAGCAGTACTTC
CASSPTGQGASEQYF
>NA|TRBJ2-1|TRBV4-3|NA
TGCGCCAGCAGCCGCCGATCCGGGGGTCCCTACAATGAGCAGTTCTTC
CASSRRSGGPYNEQFF